The clone carrying this TCR beta chain has only a few counts. Its cognate antigen is unknown. The sample belongs to a study of vaccination and CD4 T cells after COVID-19. Study-level background: Post-COVID sampling occurred a median about 100 days after diagnosis (range 35 to 161). Cultures serving as controls received a peptide pool (CEFX or HIV-1 Nef) or no peptide.

Treatment noted: approximately 10-day PBMC culture with coronavirus spike peptide pools or control peptides (ViraFEST assay). T cells were expanded with peptide pools, and expanded clonotypes were identified by TCR sequencing. The CDR3 contains 14 residues. Germline V gives CDR1 SNHLY, CDR2 FYNNEI. Trimming pared 7 bases from V and 4 bases from J, leaving 14 bases between. Sequenced with the Oncomine TCR Beta short-read assay was DNA taken from cultured CD4+ T cells. TCRdb recomputed calls from the PCR reads with MiXCR, one row per CDR3 protein. Of under 20,000 distinct CDR3 sequences in the sample, roughly 23% were seen once.

This rearrangement joins TRBV2 to TRBJ1-5, with a possible D match to TRBD1 (6 bases). What was sequenced was cultured CD4+ T cells from blood. The sequence was collected from a human donor with COVID-19. As DNA, the CDR3 is TGTGCCAGCATGGGGGCAGGGACAAATCAGCCCCAGCATTTT. This encodes CASMGAGTNQPQHF.